This T cell receptor beta chain emerged from a study of T cell responses to AZD1222 COVID-19 vaccine. This clone has just one count. Its antigen remains unidentified. Broader study findings: Close to half of spike-specific TCRs reportedly recognize unmutated variant regions.

TCRdb's copy holds only in-frame clones and misses some; the assay was immunoSEQ multiplex PCR. The repertoire holds around 100,000 clones, with around 90% as singletons. After removal of 9 bases from V and 4 bases from J, the junction contained 7 bases not matched to a gene. The germline V gene has CDR1 MDHEN and CDR2 SYDVKM. The CDR3 extends over 14 amino acids. The TCR was taken from an adult who received the AZD1222 COVID-19 vaccine. Sequenced material: peripheral blood, taken 28 days after the second AZD1222 dose. The V gene is TRBV28, the J gene TRBJ2-7, with 12 bases matching TRBD2. The CDR3 spells CASSLAGGPYEQYF. CDR3 sequence (DNA): TGTGCCAGTTCTCTAGCGGGAGGGCCTTACGAGCAGTACTTC.